This is a list of T cell receptor beta chains from one sample in a study of naive and memory T cell subsets. TCRdb re-called the UMI-ligation and nested PCR reads through MiXCR, storing one row per CDR3 protein. The data show about 80,000 distinct CDR3 sequences, 10% to 15% seen once. Source material: central memory CD4+ T cells from blood. The receptors were sampled from a human donor in good health. The CDR3 runs from the conserved cysteine through the conserved F or W. The order of the fields is V gene, J gene, clone size, D gene, CDR3 protein, CDR3 DNA. D genes are given only for firm matches. Clone size is given for some rows only: seen once, a few or many times, or a class if the clone is expanded.

TRBV30	TRBJ2-1	many	TRBD2	CASLAGAYNEQFF	TGTGCCTCATTAGCGGGAGCCTACAATGAGCAGTTCTTC
TRBV10-3	TRBJ2-3	many	TRBD2	CASGLAGVTDTQYF	TGTGCCTCGGGACTAGCGGGAGTTACAGATACGCAGTATTTT
TRBV10-3	TRBJ2-2	few	.	CAISDPHRDTGELFF	TGTGCCATCAGTGACCCACATCGGGACACCGGGGAGCTGTTTTTT
TRBV20-1	TRBJ2-7	many	.	CSASGQGGYEQYF	TGCAGTGCTAGTGGACAGGGAGGGTACGAGCAGTACTTC
TRBV7-2	TRBJ2-3	few	.	CASSFQGKPPDTQYF	TGTGCCAGCAGCTTCCAGGGGAAACCACCAGATACGCAGTATTTT
TRBV11-2	TRBJ1-2	many	.	CASSLESRGNYGYTF	TGTGCCAGCAGCTTAGAATCGAGGGGGAACTATGGCTACACCTTC
TRBV6-2/TRBV6-3	TRBJ2-5	many	TRBD1	CASSRRTGQETQYF	TGTGCCAGCAGTCGTCGGACAGGCCAAGAGACCCAGTACTTC
TRBV20-1	TRBJ1-5	few	TRBD1	CSAGLTGGRNQPQHF	TGCAGTGCTGGACTAACAGGGGGACGAAATCAGCCCCAGCATTTT
TRBV4-2	TRBJ2-7	many	TRBD2	CASSQALSGSYEQYF	TGTGCCAGCAGCCAAGCCCTTAGCGGGAGCTACGAGCAGTACTTC
TRBV2	TRBJ1-1	.	.	CASMPDRQAAEAFF	TGTGCCAGCATGCCGGACAGACAGGCCGCTGAAGCTTTCTTT
TRBV4-3	TRBJ2-5	many	.	CASSQAYQETQYF	TGCGCCAGCAGCCAAGCGTACCAAGAGACCCAGTACTTC
TRBV7-2	TRBJ2-5	few	TRBD1	CASSRLGTGDETQYF	TGTGCCAGCAGCAGATTGGGGACAGGCGACGAGACCCAGTACTTC
TRBV6-2/TRBV6-3	TRBJ1-5	.	.	CASSRGLSNQPQHF	TGTGCCAGCAGTAGGGGTTTGAGCAATCAGCCCCAGCATTTT
TRBV28	TRBJ1-1	.	.	CASSPPWGGGTEAFF	TGTGCCAGCAGTCCACCTTGGGGGGGTGGCACTGAAGCTTTCTTT
TRBV2	TRBJ2-4	.	.	CASSIHDGLAKNIQYF	TGTGCCAGCAGTATCCACGACGGTCTAGCCAAAAACATTCAGTACTTC
TRBV3-1	TRBJ2-3	many	.	CASSQDSRPRTDTQYF	TGTGCCAGCAGCCAAGATTCACGCCCTCGCACAGATACGCAGTATTTT
TRBV27	TRBJ1-3	many	.	CASSRTPRDSGNTIYF	TGTGCCAGCAGCCGGACACCCCGGGACTCTGGAAACACCATATATTTT
TRBV11-1	TRBJ2-7	few	TRBD2	CASSLADPWVPGGYEQYF	TGTGCCAGCAGCTTAGCGGACCCCTGGGTGCCGGGGGGATACGAGCAGTACTTC
TRBV10-3	TRBJ2-7	.	TRBD1	CAISVRDRSLQQYF	TGTGCCATCAGTGTCCGGGACAGGTCCCTCCAGCAGTACTTC
TRBV4-2	TRBJ1-1	.	.	CASSQEGGGGNTEAFF	TGTGCCAGCAGCCAAGAAGGAGGCGGGGGGAACACTGAAGCTTTCTTT
TRBV6-1	TRBJ2-2	few	.	CASTVTYGGVTGELFF	TGTGCCAGCACAGTTACATACGGCGGGGTCACCGGGGAGCTGTTTTTT
TRBV3-1	TRBJ1-1	few	.	CASSPRTVGEAFF	TGTGCCAGCAGCCCCCGGACGGTTGGGGAAGCTTTCTTT
TRBV7-9	TRBJ2-7	many	.	CASSFGEGEQYF	TGTGCCAGCAGCTTCGGTGAGGGCGAGCAGTACTTC
TRBV5-1	TRBJ1-1	many	TRBD1	CASSPGQADGTEAFF	TGCGCCAGCAGCCCGGGACAGGCCGATGGCACTGAAGCTTTCTTT
TRBV5-1	TRBJ2-3	many	TRBD2	CASRGGSEADTQYF	TGCGCCAGCCGGGGCGGGAGTGAGGCAGATACGCAGTATTTT
TRBV12-3/TRBV12-4	TRBJ2-1	.	.	CASSPRGYNEQFF	TGTGCCAGCAGTCCGAGGGGATACAATGAGCAGTTCTTC
TRBV3-1	TRBJ2-7	.	.	CASSQDDTYGEQYF	TGTGCCAGCAGCCAAGATGATACTTACGGGGAGCAGTACTTC
TRBV20-1	TRBJ1-3	.	.	CSASAGSSGNTIYF	TGCAGTGCTAGCGCAGGGAGTTCTGGAAACACCATATATTTT
TRBV6-2/TRBV6-3	TRBJ2-7	.	.	CASSIPPKDEQYF	TGTGCCAGCAGTATACCCCCGAAGGACGAGCAGTACTTC
TRBV2	TRBJ1-4	.	.	CASSFSDSANEKLFF	TGTGCCAGCAGTTTTTCGGACAGTGCTAATGAAAAACTGTTTTTT
TRBV29-1	TRBJ2-1	many	TRBD2	CSVPLAGGNNEQFF	TGCAGCGTCCCACTAGCGGGAGGGAACAATGAGCAGTTCTTC
TRBV20-1	TRBJ1-2	few	.	CSAPAGAYGYTF	TGCAGTGCCCCCGCCGGGGCCTATGGCTACACCTTC
TRBV12-3/TRBV12-4	TRBJ1-5	few	TRBD1	CASNNGGRGHNQPQHF	TGTGCCAGCAACAATGGGGGCAGGGGGCACAATCAGCCCCAGCATTTT